This is a list of T cell receptor beta chains from one sample in a study of STAT5B mutations in CD4+ large granular lymphocyte leukemia. TCRdb keeps only in-frame clones here, not all; method: immunoSEQ multiplex PCR. The table shows tens of thousands of clones, with 65% to 70% occurring only once. The sequencing sample was made of CD4+ T cells from blood buffy coats. The receptor source for this set is a human donor in good health. Both conserved end residues are trimmed from each CDR3. Expanded clones are given a class, and other clones once, few, many or no size at all.

ASFPGGGYTEAF,TRBV5-1,.
ASSAVALRDTQY,TRBV9,.
ASSLVLRQPYGYT,TRBV5-6,.
ASRRGILTYEQY,TRBV6-1,.
ASSQTEQTNEKLF,TRBV7-9,.
ASSKSEQSSYNEQF,TRBV21-1,once
ASSPRTGGTDTQY,TRBV7-3,.
ASSLDGQGNQPQH,TRBV5-1,few
ASSFLGKPGELF,TRBV7-9,.
ASSLGVAGNYNEQF,TRBV5-1,.
ASSLALGGTDTQY,TRBV5-1,.
ASSEGFGRARAF,TRBV2,.
ASRERLGSPLH,TRBV19,few
ATSKLGTPGSYEQY,TRBV15,.
ASSLVLAGLTDTQY,TRBV5-4,.
ASSLLGDRLETQY,TRBV7-2,.
ASSWGHQSYEQY,TRBV5-8,.
ASSQAFEGGGYT,TRBV4-3,.